This TCR beta chain comes out of a study of cytomegalovirus exposure and HLA in healthy donors. Whole-study results and caveats: At a 0.05 false discovery rate, a later analysis found approximately 17,000 TCR beta sequences to be associated with HLA alleles.

With respect to this clone: Its target is unknown.

The study ran its PCR with 60 Vbeta and 13 Jbeta primers. The assay was immunoSEQ multiplex PCR, and TCRdb's table has in-frame clones only and misses some. The sample carries under 200,000 clones, less than 80% recorded once. This CDR3 contains 14 residues. The V end was cut by 3 bases, the J end by 6 bases, with 16 bases between. In germline, CDR1 is SGHNT, CDR2 YYREEE (reference sequence). The chain couples TRBV5-4 to TRBJ2-7; D uncertain. Sequenced material: PBMCs. The sequence was collected from a man aged 35-49 years in good health and CMV-seronegative. In DNA, the CDR3 is TGTGCCAGCAGCTCAAACCGCGTTCCAGGCGAGCAGTACTTC. As protein: CASSSNRVPGEQYF.